The subject of this entry is one T cell receptor (beta chain). Its specificity is not known. The data derive from a study of Ad26.COV2.S vaccination and SARS-CoV-2 variants. Study-wide findings and caveats: Analyses that measured TCR breadth and depth may have underestimated total T cell responses. Spike-specific TCR breadth ran higher among vaccine recipients than placebo recipients. Following vaccination, spike-specific CD8+ and CD4+ T cell responses reportedly exhibited substantial breadth.

CDR1 is PRHDT and CDR2 is FYEKMQ in the germline V gene (reference sequence). The CDR3 is 17 residues long. The V gene end was trimmed by 1 base and the J gene end by 2 bases; junction bases not matched to a gene: 7. Noted treatment: over 15 received Ad26.COV2.S at low or high dose, single or two shots; about 5 received placebo; per-sample allocation not given. All samples were drawn on day 63, counting from the first vaccine or placebo injection. The vaccine delivered Wuhan-strain SARS-CoV-2 spike through an Ad26 vector. The method was immunoSEQ multiplex PCR; TCRdb's version includes in-frame clones alone and lacks a portion of them. The sample has over 400,000 clones, roughly 90% seen once.

The specimen was peripheral blood, collected in a trial of Ad26.COV2.S vaccine versus placebo. The receptor was derived from a person between 18 and 60 years old who received the Ad26.COV2.S COVID-19 vaccine or a placebo. This chain joins TRBV13 and TRBJ2-1, with 8 bases fitting TRBD2. This chain's CDR3 is CASSLAPGGRAYNEQFF. CDR3 coding DNA: TGTGCCAGCAGCTTAGCCCCGGGGGGGAGGGCCTACAATGAGCAGTTCTTC.